These T cell receptor beta chains were read from a single sample in a study of CD8 T cells in Susac syndrome. TCRdb ran MiXCR on the immunoSEQ multiplex PCR reads and lists one entry per CDR3 protein. The sample shows 400,000 or so distinct CDR3 sequences, around 85% of them seen only once. Sequencing used CD8+ T cells from PBMCs. All receptors derive from a human donor with multiple sclerosis. Both conserved end residues are part of each CDR3. D genes are given only for firm matches. Not all rows give a size; the values are once, few, many and, for expanded clones, a class.

size | D | J | V | DNA | CDR3
- | TRBD1 | TRBJ2-7 | TRBV20-1 | TGCAGTGCTCTGTGGACAGGGGGCGGCGAGCAGTACTTC | CSALWTGGGEQYF
- | - | TRBJ2-2 | TRBV30 | TGTGCCTGGACCAACGGGGCCCCTGGGGAGCTGTTTTTT | CAWTNGAPGELFF
- | TRBD2 | TRBJ2-7 | TRBV20-1 | TGCAGTGCTAGAGATCTGAACCCCGGGACTAGCGGTTACTACGAGCAGTACTTC | CSARDLNPGTSGYYEQYF
- | TRBD1 | TRBJ1-2 | TRBV7-9 | TGTGCCAGCAGCTGGCCCGACAGGGGGAACTATGGCTACACCTTC | CASSWPDRGNYGYTF
- | TRBD1 | TRBJ1-2 | TRBV9 | TGTGCCAGCAGCGTAGATCCATTCTCTCGGACAGGCAGCTATGGCTACACCTTC | CASSVDPFSRTGSYGYTF
- | TRBD1 | TRBJ1-4 | TRBV2 | TGTGCCAGCAGTGAATTCGGAGGGACAGCTAATGAAAAACTGTTTTTT | CASSEFGGTANEKLFF
- | TRBD2 | TRBJ2-2 | TRBV7-9 | TGTGCCAGCAGCTTAGAAGGAGCTAGCGGGGGGTATACCGGGGAGCTGTTTTTT | CASSLEGASGGYTGELFF
- | - | TRBJ2-2 | TRBV4-1 | TGCGCCAGCAGCCAAGACTTGAACACCGGGGAGCTGTTTTTT | CASSQDLNTGELFF
few | - | TRBJ2-7 | TRBV6-5 | TGTGCCAGCAGTTACTCTGTAGGCTCCTACGAGCAGTACTTC | CASSYSVGSYEQYF
- | - | TRBJ1-6 | TRBV27 | TGTGCCAGCAGCGAGGGGACCGCTAGCTCCTATAATTCACCCCTCCACTTT | CASSEGTASSYNSPLHF
few | - | TRBJ2-7 | TRBV14 | TGTGCCAGCAGCCAAAACCTCGATAACATCTACTCCTACGAGCAGTACTTC | CASSQNLDNIYSYEQYF
few | - | TRBJ2-6 | TRBV6-1 | TGTGCCAGCAGTGGCATCTCTGGGGCCAACGTCCTGACTTTC | CASSGISGANVLTF
- | - | TRBJ2-7 | TRBV7-7 | TGTGCTAGCAGCTTGAAGGTTCACTACGAGCAGTACTTC | CASSLKVHYEQYF
- | - | TRBJ2-1 | TRBV19 | TGTGCCAGTAGTATAGGGGGATACAATGAGCAGTTCTTC | CASSIGGYNEQFF
few | - | TRBJ2-3 | TRBV6-1 | TGTGCCAGCATCCAGGACTTCTCGGAAGATACGCAGTATTTT | CASIQDFSEDTQYF
few | - | TRBJ2-5 | TRBV13 | TGTGCCAGCAGCTTAGCCGGGGAGTTCTTGTACCAAGAGACCCAGTACTTC | CASSLAGEFLYQETQYF
- | - | TRBJ2-7 | TRBV5-1 | TGCGCCAGCAGCTTCTGGGACTCCCTCGAGCAGTACTTC | CASSFWDSLEQYF
- | TRBD1 | TRBJ1-5 | TRBV19 | TGTGCCAGTAGTATACCGAGACAGGGGGCTCATCAGCCCCAGCATTTT | CASSIPRQGAHQPQHF
once | - | TRBJ2-2 | TRBV6-5 | TGTGCCAGCAGTCACACGGGGGAGGCCGGGGAGCTGTTTTTT | CASSHTGEAGELFF
once | TRBD2 | TRBJ2-2 | TRBV6-6 | TGTGCCAGCAGTACTAGCGGGAGAAGGGCCGGGGAGCTGTTTTTT | CASSTSGRRAGELFF
- | TRBD1 | TRBJ1-2 | TRBV25-1 | TGTGCCAGCAGTGAAATCACAGGGGGCAATGGGAACTATGGCTACACCTTC | CASSEITGGNGNYGYTF
- | - | TRBJ2-1 | TRBV3-1 | TGTGCCAGCAGCCACCAGAGACCCTATGAGCAGTTCTTC | CASSHQRPYEQFF
- | - | TRBJ1-4 | TRBV5-1 | TGCGCCAGCAGCTTGGTTCCCGCGGCGAGAGAAAAACTGTTTTTT | CASSLVPAAREKLFF
- | TRBD2 | TRBJ2-1 | TRBV7-2 | TGTGCCATCCTCGGCGCCGGGACTATAGATGAGCAGTTCTTC | CAILGAGTIDEQFF
- | TRBD1 | TRBJ2-2 | TRBV27 | TGTGCCAGCAGTCTAAGACAGGGGGTCGCGGGACTCGACACCGGGGAGCTGTTTTTT | CASSLRQGVAGLDTGELFF
once | TRBD1 | TRBJ1-4 | TRBV7-9 | TGTGCCAGCAGCTCACCCTGGACAGGAACTAATGAAAAACTGTTTTTT | CASSSPWTGTNEKLFF
once | TRBD1 | TRBJ2-7 | TRBV12-3/TRBV12-4 | TGTGCCAGCAGCAGTTCGGACAGGTTCTACGAGCAGTACTTC | CASSSSDRFYEQYF
- | - | TRBJ1-5 | TRBV19 | TGTGCCAGTAGTATAGAGGGGGGGCTCCACAATCAGCCCCAGCATTTT | CASSIEGGLHNQPQHF
- | - | TRBJ2-7 | TRBV30 | TGTGCCTGGAGTTTTGTCGCAACCTACGAGCAGTACTTC | CAWSFVATYEQYF
- | TRBD2 | TRBJ2-1 | TRBV6-5 | TGTGCCAGCAGTTACTTTAGCGGGATAGACAATGAGCAGTTCTTC | CASSYFSGIDNEQFF
- | - | TRBJ2-5 | TRBV4-2 | TGTGCCAGCAGCCCAGCCCCGCGCGGGACAGATCAAGAGACCCAGTACTTC | CASSPAPRGTDQETQYF
- | - | TRBJ2-1 | TRBV5-1 | TGCGCCAGCAGCCCGGGACACGGATACAATGAGCAGTTCTTC | CASSPGHGYNEQFF
- | - | TRBJ1-1 | TRBV13 | TGTGCCAGCAGCTACGGGGTGGACACTGAAGCTTTCTTT | CASSYGVDTEAFF
- | - | TRBJ2-1 | TRBV5-5 | TGTGCCAGCAGCTCCGCCCTTGACTCCTACAATGAGCAGTTCTTC | CASSSALDSYNEQFF
- | - | TRBJ1-3 | TRBV5-8 | TGTGCCAGCAGTGGGGCCAGCTCTGGAAACACCATATATTTT | CASSGASSGNTIYF
- | - | TRBJ2-1 | TRBV27 | TGTGCCAGCAGTCAAACTCTTGATGAGCAGTTCTTC | CASSQTLDEQFF
- | - | TRBJ2-7 | TRBV28 | TGTGCCAGCAGTTTATCCCCCGGACTCTCCTACGAGCAGTACTTC | CASSLSPGLSYEQYF
- | - | TRBJ2-1 | TRBV19 | TGTGCCAGTAGTATCCTTGCGCAGGGGAGCTACAATGAGCAGTTCTTC | CASSILAQGSYNEQFF
once | - | TRBJ2-5 | TRBV6-5 | TGTGCCAGCAGTTACATCGTGGGCGAGACCCAGTACTTC | CASSYIVGETQYF
- | TRBD1 | TRBJ2-5 | TRBV12-3/TRBV12-4 | TGTGCCATCACCCGGGACAGTCAAGAGACCCAGTACTTC | CAITRDSQETQYF
few | TRBD2 | TRBJ2-1 | TRBV20-1 | TGCAGTGCTAGAGAGGCTAGCGGGAGGAGGTTCAATGAGCAGTTCTTC | CSAREASGRRFNEQFF
- | - | TRBJ1-1 | TRBV28 | TGTGCCAGCAGTCCTCAAGTGAACACTGAAGCTTTCTTT | CASSPQVNTEAFF
- | - | TRBJ2-1 | TRBV11-3 | TGTGCCAGCAGCCCACTATCGGGGGCCGACTACAATGAGCAGTTCTTC | CASSPLSGADYNEQFF
- | - | TRBJ2-3 | TRBV10-3 | TGTGCCATCAGTGAGTCGGGGACTTCTACAGATACGCAGTATTTT | CAISESGTSTDTQYF
- | TRBD2 | TRBJ2-3 | TRBV25-1 | TGTGCCAGCAGTGAATGGACTAGCGGGGGCCACACAGATACGCAGTATTTT | CASSEWTSGGHTDTQYF
- | - | TRBJ2-3 | TRBV19 | TGTGCCAGTACCCCCATGGGACAAACCCACACGGATACGCAGTATTTT | CASTPMGQTHTDTQYF
- | - | TRBJ2-2 | TRBV7-8 | TGTGCCAGCAGCCTACCCGACAGGGGGGAGCTGTTTTTT | CASSLPDRGELFF
few | - | TRBJ1-2 | TRBV6-5 | TGTGCCAGCAGTTACTCGATTACGGATGGCTACACCTTC | CASSYSITDGYTF